Below, 15 T cell receptor beta chains from the same sample are listed, as sequenced in a study of cytomegalovirus exposure and HLA in healthy donors. PCR used 60 Vbeta primers and 13 Jbeta primers. Clones were read by immunoSEQ multiplex PCR, and TCRdb kept only the in-frame ones, dropping some. In all, the sample yields roughly 120,000 clones. The sequencing sample was made of PBMCs. These receptors were collected from a man in his forties in good health and CMV-seronegative.

The rearrangement uses TRBV27 and TRBJ2-5; TRBD2 is a possible D gene (5 bases). CDR3 size: 11 residues. The V gene lost 10 bases and the J gene lost 6 bases, with 12 bases spanning the gap. The germline V gene encodes CDR1 MNHEY and CDR2 SMNVEV (reference sequence). The CDR3 region has the DNA TGTGCCACTAAGAGGGCCAAGACCCAGTACTTC. Protein sequence: CATKRAKTQYF.

This chain links TRBV5-4 with TRBJ1-3, with a possible D match to TRBD1 (6 bases). The CDR3 sequence is 14 residues long. Trimming took 6 bases from V and 1 from J, leaving 11 bases between them. CDR1 and CDR2 (germline): SGHNT, YYREEE (reference sequence). The CDR3, as DNA: TGTGCCAGCAACCCTCAGGGGTCTGGAAACACCATATATTTT. Translation gives CASNPQGSGNTIYF.

V gene TRBV19 combines with J gene TRBJ1-2, with 12 bases that match TRBD1. V gave up 3 bases and J gave up 7 bases; unmatched junction bases: 6. The CDR3 contains 15 residues. Germline V gene lookup returns CDR1 LNHDA and CDR2 SQIVND (reference sequence). The CDR3: CASSMAGQGASGYTF. The CDR3 DNA follows: TGTGCCAGTAGTATGGCGGGACAGGGGGCGTCTGGCTACACCTTC.

This chain links TRBV5-1 with TRBJ2-5; D possibly corresponds to TRBD2 (5 bases). The J call may be in error: the DNA end matches TRBJ2-7 better. Germline-derived CDR1 and CDR2 are SGHRS and YFSETQ. The CDR3 extends over 12 amino acids. In nucleotides, the CDR3 is TGCGCCAGCAGCTTGCGGGGTAGCGAGCAGTACTTC. This gives the protein CASSLRGSEQYF.

The V call is TRBV5-6, the J call TRBJ1-1; D not resolved. The CDR3 length is 15 residues. Germline V lookup: CDR1 SGHDT, CDR2 YYEEEE. V was cut by 2 bases and J by 0 bases, with 11 bases left in between. For the CDR3, the DNA is TGTGCCAGCAGCTTAAGCCCTCCCATGAACACTGAAGCTTTCTTT. It yields the protein CASSLSPPMNTEAFF.

The chain uses TRBV7-2 and TRBJ2-1; possible D gene TRBD2, 5 bases. Germline V CDR1 and CDR2: SGHTA, FQGNSA. The CDR3 extends over 15 amino acids. V was trimmed by 6 bases and J by 3 bases, leaving 15 bases between them. The CDR3: CASSRLGSDYNEQFF. In nucleotides, the CDR3 is TGTGCCAGCAGTCGTTTAGGGAGTGACTACAATGAGCAGTTCTTC.

The chain uses TRBV28 and TRBJ1-5, with D hard to call. V was trimmed by 3 bases and J by 7 bases, leaving 7 bases between them. The CDR3 loop spans 12 amino acids. Germline lookup yields CDR1 MDHEN and CDR2 SYDVKM. The CDR3 region has the DNA TGTGCCAGCAGTTTGACAAACCAGCCCCAGCATTTT. Translation: CASSLTNQPQHF.

This chain connects TRBV12-5 to TRBJ1-2; 8 bases line up with TRBD1. Germline V CDR1 and CDR2: LGHNT, FRNRAP. The junction had 10 bases not matched to a gene; V was cut back by 0 bases and J by 1 base. This CDR3 region has 18 residues. CDR3: CASGLVLGQAQFNYGYTF. CDR3 in DNA: TGTGCTAGTGGTTTGGTACTGGGACAGGCCCAGTTTAACTATGGCTACACCTTC.

V usage is TRBV7-9 and J usage is TRBJ1-4; 8 bases fit TRBD1. Looked up from germline, CDR1 is SEHNR and CDR2 is FQNEAQ (reference sequence). J gave up 6 bases and V 1 base, and 4 bases lay outside the gene matches. CDR3 length: 15 residues. The CDR3 bases are TGTGCCAGCAGCTTAGGGGACAGGAGGGATGAAAAACTGTTTTTT. This sequence encodes CASSLGDRRDEKLFF.

The chain couples TRBV6-6 to TRBJ1-5; TRBD1 is a possible D gene (5 bases). The CDR3 sequence is 14 residues long. Trimming removed 0 bases from V and 7 bases from J, with 10 bases in between. Germline values: CDR1 MNHNY, CDR2 SVGAGI (reference sequence). The CDR3 reads CASSYSRGGQPQHF. The CDR3 DNA reads as TGTGCCAGCAGTTACTCGAGGGGAGGACAGCCCCAGCATTTT.

The genes are TRBV19 and TRBJ2-2; TRBD2 agrees at 7 bases. The CDR3 sequence is 15 residues long. CDR1 LNHDA and CDR2 SQIVND come from the germline V gene (reference sequence). The junction had 10 bases not matched to a gene; V was cut back by 7 bases and J by 5 bases. The CDR3: CASTPRRGGTGELFF. The DNA of the CDR3 is TGTGCCAGTACCCCTAGGAGGGGAGGGACCGGGGAGCTGTTTTTT.

The chain carries TRBV5-1 and TRBJ2-7; D is possibly TRBD2 (6 bases). The CDR3 contains 15 residues. V was clipped by 2 bases and J by 2 bases, with 14 bases between them. CDR1 SGHRS and CDR2 YFSETQ come from the germline V gene. The CDR3 loop is CASSFEGGGPYEQYF. The DNA for the CDR3 is TGCGCCAGCAGCTTTGAAGGAGGAGGGCCCTACGAGCAGTACTTC.

The chain recombines TRBV25-1 with TRBJ2-3, with 7 bases identical to TRBD1. Germline CDR1 MGHDK, CDR2 SYGVNS. The CDR3 is made up of 12 amino acids. Unmatched junction bases numbered 1, after V lost 6 bases and J lost 4 bases. This chain's CDR3 is CASRGTADTQYF. Written as DNA, the CDR3 is TGTGCCAGCAGGGGGACAGCAGATACGCAGTATTTT.

This chain connects TRBV30 to TRBJ2-1; maybe TRBD2 (6 bases). CDR1 is GTSNPN and CDR2 is SVGIG in the germline V gene (reference sequence). The V end lost 2 bases, the J end lost 5 bases, and 16 bases lay between the germline ends. The CDR3 has 15 residues. The CDR3 DNA follows: TGTGCCTGGAGTCGTTTTATAGCGGAAGACAATGAGCAGTTCTTC. It translates to CAWSRFIAEDNEQFF.

The rearrangement joins TRBV5-1 to TRBJ2-1; 12 bases agree with TRBD2. Germline-derived CDR1 and CDR2 are SGHRS and YFSETQ. The CDR3 totals 16 residues. J lost 4 bases, V lost 4 bases, and 6 bases had no gene match. The CDR3 spells CASSPSGREPYNEQFF. For the CDR3, the DNA is TGCGCCAGCAGCCCTAGCGGGAGGGAACCATACAATGAGCAGTTCTTC.